One sample yielded the 7 T cell receptor beta chains listed below, sequenced in a study of cytomegalovirus exposure and HLA in healthy donors. The primer mix had 60 Vbeta and 13 Jbeta primers. Assay: immunoSEQ multiplex PCR; the TCRdb copy retains only in-frame clones and omits some. Altogether 100,000 or so clones are present, 81% being singletons, with the ten largest covering over 9%. Sequenced material: PBMCs. These receptors were taken from a human donor in good health.

About this clone: One end of the junction varies from germline; a read error may be responsible. The rearrangement joins TRBV28 to TRBJ2-4; 10 nucleotides line up with TRBD2. The CDR3 is 17 residues long. The V gene's germline CDR1 is MDHEN and CDR2 SYDVKM. The CDR3 DNA reads TGTGCCAGCAGTTTAATTCAAGCGGGAGGGTCGGAAAACGTTCAGTACTTC. Translated: CASSLIQAGGSENVQYF.

Comment on this clone: Sequence at one end of the junction differs from germline and may be a read error. This chain joins TRBV6-6 and TRBJ2-7; 11 nucleotides align to TRBD1. The germline gives CDR1 MNHNY, CDR2 SVGAGI (reference sequence). The CDR3 length is 14 residues. CDR3 nucleotide sequence: TGTGCCGGCAGTTACCGGGACAGGGGGTACGAGCAGTACTTC. Its protein product is CAGSYRDRGYEQYF.

The chain uses TRBV28 and TRBJ1-3; D gene ambiguous. Germline CDR1 MDHEN, CDR2 SYDVKM. The CDR3 spans 16 residues. Trimming took 6 bases from V and 0 from J, leaving 15 bases between them. CDR3 bases: TGTGCCAGCAGACGACTTCAGGACTTCTCTGGAAACACCATATATTTT. This translates into CASRRLQDFSGNTIYF.

CDR3 bases: TGCAGCGTTGTTGCCCCTACGGCCTACGAGCAGTACTTC. It translates to CSVVAPTAYEQYF. The chain recombines TRBV29-1 with TRBJ2-7; no firm D call. Germline CDR1 and CDR2: SQVTM and ANQGSEA. V was shortened by 4 bases and J by 2 bases, with 12 bases between the two germline ends. The CDR3 runs to 13 residues.

In this sample, this clone turned up once. This chain joins TRBV28 and TRBJ2-2, with D perhaps matching TRBD2 (6 bases). CDR1 is MDHEN and CDR2 is SYDVKM in the germline V gene. CDR3 length equals 15 residues. V dropped 3 bases and J dropped 6 bases, with 14 bases sitting between them. The CDR3 sequence is CASSFTGDGAGELFF. CDR3 in DNA: TGTGCCAGCAGTTTTACGGGAGATGGGGCCGGGGAGCTGTTTTTT.

The J gene is TRBJ1-3, the V gene TRBV6-6; 8 bases agree with TRBD1. J lost 0 bases, V lost 6 bases, and 7 bases had no gene match. The CDR3 consists of 16 residues. The germline CDR1 and CDR2 sequences are MNHNY and SVGAGI (reference sequence). CDR3 nucleotide sequence: TGTGCCAGCAGCTCCGGGACAGGAGCCTCTGGAAACACCATATATTTT. It encodes CASSSGTGASGNTIYF.

V gene TRBV30 combines with J gene TRBJ1-2, with 7 bases lining up with TRBD1. With V trimmed by 2 bases and J by 7 bases, 13 bases remained unmatched. The germline V gene has CDR1 GTSNPN and CDR2 SVGIG (reference sequence). This CDR3 contains 15 residues. The CDR3, as DNA: TGTGCCTGGAGTATCCTCGACAGGGCGATCGGTGGCTACACCTTC. Its translation: CAWSILDRAIGGYTF.